Below are 24 T cell receptor beta chains sequenced from a single sample in a study of blood T cell repertoires in COVID-19. The repertoire was sequenced with immunoSEQ multiplex PCR; TCRdb's copy has only in-frame clones and lacks some. The repertoire holds approximately 230,000 clones, with roughly 88% as singletons. The sample was peripheral blood. The receptors derive from a man older than 75 with acute or convalescent COVID-19.

The sample holds a few counts of this clone. The rearrangement joins TRBV5-1 to TRBJ1-4, with D hard to call. The CDR3 sequence is 13 residues long. Looked up from germline, CDR1 is SGHRS and CDR2 is YFSETQ. With 1 base removed from V and 5 bases from J, the gap between germline ends came to 6 bases. The chain's CDR3 is CASSLSVNEKLFF. Here the CDR3 DNA reads TGCGCCAGCAGCTTGAGCGTAAATGAAAAACTGTTTTTT.

The chain employs TRBV12-3 or TRBV12-4 and TRBJ1-4, with 7 bases aligning to TRBD1. The CDR3 totals 13 residues. V lost 6 bases to trimming and J lost 8 bases; unmatched junction nucleotides: 6. DNA of the CDR3: TGTGCCAGCAGATCCCAGGGGGGAGAAAAACTGTTTTTT. This gives the protein CASRSQGGEKLFF.

This chain uses TRBV7-6 with TRBJ2-2, with 9 bases that match TRBD1. After removal of 6 bases from V and 5 bases from J, the junction contained 7 bases not matched to a gene. The CDR3 is 15 residues long. CDR1 and CDR2 (germline): SGHVS, FNYEAQ. The CDR3 region is CASRSGTGWTGELFF. The CDR3, as DNA: TGTGCCAGCAGATCCGGGACAGGGTGGACCGGGGAGCTGTTTTTT. The full variable domain, rest sourced from reference TRBV7-6 and TRBJ2-2, is GAGVSQSPRYKVTKRGQDVALRCDPISGHVSLYWYRQALGQGPEFLTYFNYEAQQDKSGLPNDRFSAERPEGSISTLTIQRTEQRDSAMYRCASRSGTGWTGELFFGEGSRLTVL.

This clone was found a few times. The chain is built from TRBV4-1 and TRBJ1-2, with 7 bases lining up with TRBD1. Germline V gene lookup returns CDR1 MGHRA and CDR2 YSYEKL. The CDR3 is made up of 12 amino acids. V shed 5 bases, J shed 7 bases, and the junction held 4 bases outside the gene matches. Here the CDR3 DNA reads TGCGCCAGCAGCTCACCAGGGGGTGGCTACACCTTC. It translates to CASSSPGGGYTF.

This clone came up a few times. Other DNA sequences of this sample code for an identical CDR3. V usage is TRBV18 and J usage is TRBJ2-7; a weak D match, TRBD1 (6 bases). Trimming shortened V by 6 bases and J by 5 bases, and 14 bases separated the two germline ends. Germline V gene sequence: CDR1 KGHSH, CDR2 LQKENI. The CDR3 extends over 13 amino acids. Here the CDR3 reads CASSPPGVDEQYF. The CDR3 bases are TGTGCCAGCTCCCCCCCAGGGGTCGACGAGCAGTACTTC.

The CDR3 is CASSRQGWEQYF. CDR3 sequence (DNA): TGTGCCAGCAGCAGACAGGGGTGGGAGCAGTACTTC. The chain recombines TRBV14 with TRBJ2-7; 8 bases fit TRBD1. Trimming cost V 5 bases and J 7 bases; bases outside gene matches: 4. This CDR3 spans 12 amino acids. Looked up from germline, CDR1 is SGHDN and CDR2 is FVKESK.

The CDR3: CASRPFGDTNEKLFF. The CDR3 DNA is TGTGCCAGCAGACCCTTCGGGGATACTAATGAAAAACTGTTTTTT. The chain combines TRBV6-6 with TRBJ1-4, with D hard to call. V was pared by 6 bases and J by 2 bases, with 13 bases between. The CDR3 loop spans 15 amino acids. Germline V gene data show CDR1 as MNHNY and CDR2 as SVGAGI (reference sequence).

About this clone itself: Other DNA sequences of this sample code for an identical CDR3. The chain uses TRBV28 and TRBJ1-2; possible D gene TRBD1, 6 bases. CDR1 MDHEN and CDR2 SYDVKM come from the germline V gene. V dropped 6 bases and J dropped 2 bases, with 10 bases sitting between them. This CDR3 comprises 13 residues. The CDR3 sequence is CASSLGQNYGYTF. Written as DNA, the CDR3 is TGTGCCAGCAGCCTCGGACAGAACTATGGCTACACCTTC.

V gene TRBV5-1 combines with J gene TRBJ1-4; 7 nucleotides agree with TRBD1. This CDR3 spans 18 amino acids. Germline trimming cut 1 base from V and 5 bases from J; bases unmatched to any gene: 14. Germline CDR1 SGHRS, CDR2 YFSETQ. CDR3 sequence (DNA): TGCGCCAGCAGCTTGAAAGATTTTCACAGGGGCTTAAATGAAAAACTGTTTTTT. Translation: CASSLKDFHRGLNEKLFF.

J is TRBJ2-3 and V is TRBV7-2, with a weak D call TRBD2 (5 bases). Trimming stripped 0 bases from V and 5 bases from J, with 12 bases between. This CDR3 region has 15 residues. From germline, CDR1 is SGHTA and CDR2 FQGNSA. CDR3 sequence (DNA): TGTGCCAGCAGCTTAGCAAACAGCCGGGGAGATACGCAGTATTTT. Protein: CASSLANSRGDTQYF.

The chain is built from TRBV18 and TRBJ2-7; D may be TRBD2 (7 bases). This CDR3 region has 14 residues. Per germline, CDR1 KGHSH and CDR2 LQKENI. Trimming removed 3 bases at V and 3 bases at J, with 12 bases between. CDR3: CASSPRGAYYEQYF. The CDR3 DNA follows: TGTGCCAGCTCACCTCGGGGGGCTTACTACGAGCAGTACTTC. Combining the CDR3 with reference TRBV18 and TRBJ2-7 gives the whole variable domain NAGVMQNPRHLVRRRGQEARLRCSPMKGHSHVYWYRQLPEEGLKFMVYLQKENIIDESGMPKERFSAEFPKEGPSILRIQQVVRGDSAAYFCASSPRGAYYEQYFGPGTRLTVT.

The V and J genes are TRBV5-4 and TRBJ2-2; D may be TRBD1 (6 bases). V dropped 5 bases and J dropped 0 bases, with 11 bases sitting between them. The length of the CDR3 is 15 residues. The germline gives CDR1 SGHNT, CDR2 YYREEE (reference sequence). The CDR3 DNA reads as TGTGCCAGCAGGGCCGGGACATCGAACACCGGGGAGCTGTTTTTT. This translates into CASRAGTSNTGELFF.

V gene TRBV28 combines with J gene TRBJ1-5; D not certain. Looked up from germline, CDR1 is MDHEN and CDR2 is SYDVKM. CDR3 length: 12 amino acids. Trimming removed 6 bases from V and 3 bases from J, with 6 bases in between. DNA of the CDR3: TGTGCCAGCAGCATCATCAATCAGCCCCAGCATTTT. This encodes CASSIINQPQHF.

The rearrangement joins TRBV29-1 to TRBJ2-5; 12 bases align to TRBD2. The CDR3 extends over 15 amino acids. V dropped 8 bases and J dropped 5; count of bases not matched to a gene: 12. CDR1 and CDR2 (germline): SQVTM, ANQGSEA. CDR3 region: CSPRASGGGWETQYF. The CDR3 nucleotides read TGCAGCCCCCGGGCTAGCGGGGGGGGGTGGGAGACCCAGTACTTC.

The V and J genes are TRBV6-2 or TRBV6-3 and TRBJ1-2; 9 nucleotides line up with TRBD1. CDR3 length equals 14 residues. Germline CDR1 is MNHEY and CDR2 is SVGEGT. V lost 5 bases, J lost 2 bases, and 3 bases stayed unmatched. The CDR3 reads CASSAGQGNYGYTF. Here the CDR3 DNA reads TGTGCCAGCAGTGCGGGACAGGGAAACTATGGCTACACCTTC.

J is TRBJ2-1 and V is TRBV14, with 7 nucleotides matching TRBD2. The CDR3 is 16 residues long. Trimming took 5 bases from V and 3 from J; bases not matched to a gene: 10. The germline gives CDR1 SGHDN, CDR2 FVKESK. The CDR3 DNA reads TGTGCCAGCAGCTCTCTATATCGGGGGGACTACAATGAGCAGTTCTTC. Translated, it gives CASSSLYRGDYNEQFF.

This chain joins TRBV7-2 and TRBJ1-2; the match to TRBD1 covers 7 bases. Looked up from germline, CDR1 is SGHTA and CDR2 is FQGNSA. This CDR3 is 14 amino acids long. Trimming took 1 base from V and 7 from J; bases not matched to a gene: 6. The CDR3 here is CASSLEDRASGYTF. DNA for the CDR3: TGTGCCAGCAGCTTAGAAGACAGGGCCTCTGGCTACACCTTC.

The chain combines TRBV6-5 with TRBJ1-6; tentatively, D is TRBD1 (6 bases). The CDR3 runs 14 residues. The germline V gene has CDR1 MNHEY and CDR2 SVGAGI. V shed 4 bases and J shed 7 bases, with 11 bases lying between them. The CDR3 loop reads CASSFGRGNSPLHF. The DNA of the CDR3 is TGTGCCAGCAGTTTCGGCAGGGGAAATTCACCCCTCCACTTT.

V usage is TRBV6-1 and J usage is TRBJ1-3, with 9 positions matching TRBD1. This CDR3 has 17 residues. The germline V gene has CDR1 MNHNS and CDR2 SASEGT. Unmatched junction bases numbered 10, after V lost 1 base and J lost 6 bases. In DNA, the CDR3 is TGTGCCAGCAGTGAAGGACCGGGACAGGGAATTGTAAACACCATATATTTT. Protein: CASSEGPGQGIVNTIYF.

This chain joins TRBV7-2 and TRBJ1-2, with 7 bases matching TRBD1. V lost 3 bases to trimming and J lost 5 bases; unmatched junction nucleotides: 9. This CDR3 region has 15 residues. CDR1 and CDR2 from the germline V gene are SGHTA and FQGNSA. CDR3 amino acids: CASSFSTGTAYGYTF. The CDR3 nucleotides read TGTGCCAGCAGCTTTTCAACCGGGACAGCTTATGGCTACACCTTC.

This chain uses TRBV6-1 with TRBJ2-5; the D is unclear. V was clipped by 5 bases and J by 2 bases, with 3 bases between them. Germline V gene data show CDR1 as MNHNS and CDR2 as SASEGT. The CDR3 has 11 residues. The CDR3 here is CASSSQETQYF. DNA for the CDR3: TGTGCCAGCAGTTCTCAAGAGACCCAGTACTTC.

This clone occurred a few times. This chain joins TRBV9 and TRBJ2-2, with D perhaps TRBD2 (6 bases). V gave up 5 bases and J gave up 2 bases, with 13 bases separating them. Per the germline V gene, CDR1 is SGDLS and CDR2 is YYNGEE. The CDR3 is 15 amino acids. CDR3 protein: CASSYGTPNTGELFF. The CDR3, as DNA: TGTGCCAGCAGTTACGGGACTCCAAACACCGGGGAGCTGTTTTTT.

V is TRBV4-3 and J is TRBJ2-7; weak D call: TRBD2 (6 bases). The germline V gene encodes CDR1 LGHNA and CDR2 YSLEER. Trimming took 4 bases from V and 1 from J, leaving 11 bases between them. This CDR3 is 14 amino acids long. CDR3 sequence (DNA): TGCGCCAGCAGCCCCAGCGCGGGGTCCTACGAGCAGTACTTC. This codes for CASSPSAGSYEQYF.

This chain joins TRBV28 and TRBJ1-3; 7 bases align to TRBD1. The trim removed 4 bases at V and 0 bases at J, leaving 9 bases unmatched. The CDR3 loop spans 17 amino acids. Germline loops: CDR1 MDHEN, CDR2 SYDVKM. CDR3 sequence (DNA): TGTGCCAGCAGTTCTCAACAGGGGACGAGCTCTGGAAACACCATATATTTT. Its translation is CASSSQQGTSSGNTIYF.